This T cell receptor (beta chain) emerged from a study of blood T cell repertoires in COVID-19. V lost 5 bases, J lost 8 bases, and 15 bases lay in between. This CDR3 has 14 residues. Germline V CDR1 and CDR2: SGHVS, FQNEAQ. Those who participated ranged in age from roughly 18 to 89 years and resided in about two dozen US areas. Cohort assignment relied on participant-reported clinical history. Recovered status in Cohort 3 required two negative PCRs, clearance, or symptom resolution. The authors' processing: Reference gene primer amplification gave nucleated cell count estimates. TCRdb keeps only in-frame clones here, not all; method: immunoSEQ multiplex PCR. V, J and clone size reflect that table, while D and trimming were determined from the DNA. The sample carries approximately 320,000 clones, 87% recorded once.

The rearrangement uses TRBV7-8 and TRBJ1-4; tentatively, D is TRBD1 (5 bases). This sequence was found in a woman between 18 and 29 years old who had recovered from COVID-19. The source material was PBMCs or T cells enriched from blood (not recorded which). CDR3 in amino acids: CASSPRAGGEKLFF. The CDR3 DNA reads as TGTGCCAGCAGCCCCCGGGCCGGGGGAGAAAAACTGTTTTTT.